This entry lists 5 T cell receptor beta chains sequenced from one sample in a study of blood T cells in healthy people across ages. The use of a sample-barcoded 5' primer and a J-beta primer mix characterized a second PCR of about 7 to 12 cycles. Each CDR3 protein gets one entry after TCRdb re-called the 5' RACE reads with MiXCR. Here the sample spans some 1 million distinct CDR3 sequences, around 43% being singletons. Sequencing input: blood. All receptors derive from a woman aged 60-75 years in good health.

The CDR3 region has the DNA TGTGCCAGCAGAAACCTACTTCATGGGTCCACTGAAGCTTTCTTT. Its protein product is CASRNLLHGSTEAFF. This rearrangement joins TRBV27 to TRBJ1-1; D gene unclear. The CDR3 covers 15 residues. V shed 6 bases and J shed 4 bases, with 18 bases lying between them. The germline V gene has CDR1 MNHEY and CDR2 SMNVEV (reference sequence).

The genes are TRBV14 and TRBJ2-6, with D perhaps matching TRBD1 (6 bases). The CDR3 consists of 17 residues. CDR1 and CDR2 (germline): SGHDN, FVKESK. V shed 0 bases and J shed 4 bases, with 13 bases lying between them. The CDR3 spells CASSQEWGPRGANVLTF. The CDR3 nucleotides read TGTGCCAGCAGCCAAGAATGGGGGCCGAGGGGGGCCAACGTCCTGACTTTC. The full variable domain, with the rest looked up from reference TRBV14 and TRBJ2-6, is EAGVTQFPSHSVIEKGQTVTLRCDPISGHDNLYWYRRVMGKEIKFLLHFVKESKQDESGMPNNRFLAERTGGTYSTLKVQPAELEDSGVYFCASSQEWGPRGANVLTFGAGSRLTVL.

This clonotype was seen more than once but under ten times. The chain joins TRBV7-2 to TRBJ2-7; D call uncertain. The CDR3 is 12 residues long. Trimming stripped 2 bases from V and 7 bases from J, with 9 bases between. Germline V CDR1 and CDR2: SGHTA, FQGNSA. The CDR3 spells CASSLIGGEQYF. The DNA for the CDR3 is TGTGCCAGCAGCTTAATTGGTGGGGAGCAGTACTTC. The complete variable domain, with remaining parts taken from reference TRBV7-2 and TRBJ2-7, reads GAGVSQSPSNKVTEKGKDVELRCDPISGHTALYWYRQSLGQGLEFLIYFQGNSAPDKSGLPSDRFSAERTGGSVSTLTIQRTQQEDSAVYLCASSLIGGEQYFGPGTRLTVT.

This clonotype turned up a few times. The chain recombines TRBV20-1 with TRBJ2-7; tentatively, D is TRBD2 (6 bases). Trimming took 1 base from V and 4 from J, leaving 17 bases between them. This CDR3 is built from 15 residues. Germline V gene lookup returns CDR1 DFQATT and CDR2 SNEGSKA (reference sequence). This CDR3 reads CSARVAAGRPYEQYF. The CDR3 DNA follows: TGCAGTGCTAGAGTGGCGGCGGGACGCCCTTACGAGCAGTACTTC.

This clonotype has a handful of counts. CDR3 amino acids: CASSLLMGQPQHF. As DNA, the CDR3 is TGTGCCAGCAGTTTGCTCATGGGCCAGCCCCAGCATTTT. This chain joins TRBV28 and TRBJ1-5, with D uncertain. CDR1 is MDHEN, CDR2 SYDVKM, per germline. The CDR3 loop spans 13 amino acids. Between the trimmed V and J ends, which lost 3 bases and 7 bases, there was a span of 10 bases.